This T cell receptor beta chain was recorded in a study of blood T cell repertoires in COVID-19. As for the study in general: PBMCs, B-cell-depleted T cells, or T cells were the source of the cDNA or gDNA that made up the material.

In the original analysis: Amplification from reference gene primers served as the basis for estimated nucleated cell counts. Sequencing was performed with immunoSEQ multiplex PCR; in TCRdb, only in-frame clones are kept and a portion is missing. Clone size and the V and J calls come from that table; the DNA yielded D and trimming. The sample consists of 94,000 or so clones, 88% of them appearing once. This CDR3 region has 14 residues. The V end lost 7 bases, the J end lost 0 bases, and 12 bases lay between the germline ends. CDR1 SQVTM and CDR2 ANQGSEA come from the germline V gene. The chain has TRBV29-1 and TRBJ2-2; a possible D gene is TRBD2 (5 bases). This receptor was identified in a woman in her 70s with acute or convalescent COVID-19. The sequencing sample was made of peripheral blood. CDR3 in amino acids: CSAASGTNTGELFF. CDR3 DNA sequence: TGCAGCGCAGCCTCCGGGACGAACACCGGGGAGCTGTTTTTT.